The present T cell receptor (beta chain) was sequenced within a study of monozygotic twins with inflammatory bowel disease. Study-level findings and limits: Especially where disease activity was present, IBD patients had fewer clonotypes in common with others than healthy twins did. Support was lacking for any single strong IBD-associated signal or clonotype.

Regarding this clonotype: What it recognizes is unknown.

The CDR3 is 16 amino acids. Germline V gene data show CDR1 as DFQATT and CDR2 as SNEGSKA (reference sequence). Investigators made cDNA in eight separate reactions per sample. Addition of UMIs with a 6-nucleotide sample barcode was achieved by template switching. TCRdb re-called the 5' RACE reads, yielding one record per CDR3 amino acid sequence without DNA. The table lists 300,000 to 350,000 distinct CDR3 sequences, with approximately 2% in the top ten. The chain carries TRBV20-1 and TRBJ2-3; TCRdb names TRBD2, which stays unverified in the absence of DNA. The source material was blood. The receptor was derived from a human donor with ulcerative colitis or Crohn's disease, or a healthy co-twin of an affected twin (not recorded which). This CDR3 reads CSARFPAGSGTDTQYF.